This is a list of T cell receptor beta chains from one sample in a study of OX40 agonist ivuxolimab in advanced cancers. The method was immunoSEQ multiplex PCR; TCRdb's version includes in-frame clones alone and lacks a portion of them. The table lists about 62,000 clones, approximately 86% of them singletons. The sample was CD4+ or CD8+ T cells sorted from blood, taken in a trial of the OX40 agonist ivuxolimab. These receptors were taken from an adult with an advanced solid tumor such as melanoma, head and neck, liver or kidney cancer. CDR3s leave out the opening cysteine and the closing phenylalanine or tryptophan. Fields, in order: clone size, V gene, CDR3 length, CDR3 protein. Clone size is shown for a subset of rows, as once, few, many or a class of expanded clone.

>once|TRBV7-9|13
ASSDRAGDPYGYT
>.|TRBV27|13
ASSLTRAAGNTIY
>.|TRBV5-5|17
ASSHAGTSGPQSSYEQY
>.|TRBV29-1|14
SAITSGGAGTGELF
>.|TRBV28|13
ASSSLLAGLDTQY
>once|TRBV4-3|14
ASSQLSGQYNSPLH
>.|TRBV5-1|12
ASSLELENYGYT
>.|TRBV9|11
ASSARDSSPLH
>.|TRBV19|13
ASSTGERGVYGYT
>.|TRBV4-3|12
ASSLQGARDEQY
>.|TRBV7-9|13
ASSPVTHRGDIQY
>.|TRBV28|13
AVGAGGIRNQPQH
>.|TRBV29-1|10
SSQGVGETQY
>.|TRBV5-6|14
ASSDTSGEAQETQY
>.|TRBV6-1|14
ASSDPGQGVPNEQF
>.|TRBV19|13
ASSTPGQGNGELF
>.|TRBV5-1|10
ASSFLNEKLF
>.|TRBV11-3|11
ASSLDRGYEQY
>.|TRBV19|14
ASSDPLSGVKDTQY
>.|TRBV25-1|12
ASSGPSYNSPLH
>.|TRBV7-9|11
ASSQTGPDTQY
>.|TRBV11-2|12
ASSFPGATGELF
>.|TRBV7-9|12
ASSLGLAANEQF
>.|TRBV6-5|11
ASRARALEKLF
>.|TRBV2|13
ASSENGVRYYEQY
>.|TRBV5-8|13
ASSFPGQDLYGYT
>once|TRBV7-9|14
ASSFIPGQGSYEQY
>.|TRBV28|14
ASSPGTGYSNQPQH
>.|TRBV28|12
ASSSQQVTRSQY
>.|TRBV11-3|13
ASSLDAGSQETQY
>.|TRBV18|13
ASSPEGNTGYGYT
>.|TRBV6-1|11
ASSPTGKETQY
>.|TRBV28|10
ASSSYQETQY
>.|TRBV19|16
ASSIEEGVGVPTGELF
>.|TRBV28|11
ASSQAVTDTQY
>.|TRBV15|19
ATSREGWRSEASSSYNEQF
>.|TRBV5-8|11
ASSSTGYYGYT
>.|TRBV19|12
ASSIWSTGNTIY
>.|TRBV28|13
ASIASGRLYNEQF
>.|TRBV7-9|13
ASSLSPLLNTEAF
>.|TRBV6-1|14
ASSEAPWGSLGEQY
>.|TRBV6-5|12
ASSSLGSGNTIY
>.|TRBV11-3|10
ASSLRIGELF
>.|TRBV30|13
AWSGQRPLIYGYT
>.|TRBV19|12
ATRMREGTYEQY
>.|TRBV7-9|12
ASSFRGGGNTIY
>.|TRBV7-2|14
ASSFAYRIMNTEAF
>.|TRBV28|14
ASTPTTTSFSREQF
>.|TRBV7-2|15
ASSPNRSRGSNYGYT
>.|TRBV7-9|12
ASSFGQLNYGYT
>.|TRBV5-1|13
ASSSGTGRTGELF